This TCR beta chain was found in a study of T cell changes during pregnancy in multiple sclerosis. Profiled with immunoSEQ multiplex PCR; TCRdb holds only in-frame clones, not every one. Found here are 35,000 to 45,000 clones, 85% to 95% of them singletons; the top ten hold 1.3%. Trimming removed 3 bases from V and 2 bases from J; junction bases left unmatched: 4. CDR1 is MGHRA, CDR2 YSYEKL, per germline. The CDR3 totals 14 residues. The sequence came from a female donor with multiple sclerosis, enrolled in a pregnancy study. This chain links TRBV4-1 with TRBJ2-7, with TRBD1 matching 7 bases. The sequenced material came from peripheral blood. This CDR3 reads CASSQTQGAYEQYF. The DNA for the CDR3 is TGCGCCAGCAGCCAGACCCAGGGGGCCTACGAGCAGTACTTC.